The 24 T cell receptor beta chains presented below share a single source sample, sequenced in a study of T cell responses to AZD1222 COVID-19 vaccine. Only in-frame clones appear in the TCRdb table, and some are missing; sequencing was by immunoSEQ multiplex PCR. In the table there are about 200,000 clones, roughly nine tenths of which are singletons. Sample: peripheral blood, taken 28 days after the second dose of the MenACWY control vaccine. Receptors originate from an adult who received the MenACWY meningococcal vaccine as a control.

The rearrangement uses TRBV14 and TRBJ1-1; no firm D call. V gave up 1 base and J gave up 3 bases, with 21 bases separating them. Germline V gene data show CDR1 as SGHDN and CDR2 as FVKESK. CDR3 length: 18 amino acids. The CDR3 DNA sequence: TGTGCCAGCAGCCAAGCATTTTTTGGACCCGGAATTTACACTGAAGCTTTCTTT. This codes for CASSQAFFGPGIYTEAFF.

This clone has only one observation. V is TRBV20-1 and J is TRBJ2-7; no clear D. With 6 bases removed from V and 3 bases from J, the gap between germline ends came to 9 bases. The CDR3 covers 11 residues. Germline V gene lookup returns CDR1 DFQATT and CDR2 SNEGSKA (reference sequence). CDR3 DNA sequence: TGCAGTGCACCTCAAAACTACGAGCAGTACTTC. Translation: CSAPQNYEQYF.

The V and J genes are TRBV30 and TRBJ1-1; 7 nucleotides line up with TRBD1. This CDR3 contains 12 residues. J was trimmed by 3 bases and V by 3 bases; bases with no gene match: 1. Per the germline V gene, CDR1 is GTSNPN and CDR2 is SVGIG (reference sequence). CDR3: CAWRTGHTEAFF. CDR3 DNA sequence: TGTGCCTGGAGGACAGGGCACACTGAAGCTTTCTTT.

Written as DNA, the CDR3 is TGTGCCAGCGGACAGGGGGATGAAAAACTGTTTTTT. It specifies CASGQGDEKLFF. This chain joins TRBV2 and TRBJ1-4; 10 bases fit TRBD1. This CDR3 comprises 12 residues. CDR1 and CDR2 (germline): SNHLY, FYNNEI. V was pared by 8 bases and J by 6 bases, with 0 bases of the junction left unmatched. The whole variable domain, filled in from reference TRBV2 and TRBJ1-4, reads EPEVTQTPSHQVTQMGQEVILRCVPISNHLYFYWYRQILGQKVEFLVSFYNNEISEKSEIFDDQFSVERPDGSNFTLKIRSTKLEDSAMYFCASGQGDEKLFFGSGTQLSVL.

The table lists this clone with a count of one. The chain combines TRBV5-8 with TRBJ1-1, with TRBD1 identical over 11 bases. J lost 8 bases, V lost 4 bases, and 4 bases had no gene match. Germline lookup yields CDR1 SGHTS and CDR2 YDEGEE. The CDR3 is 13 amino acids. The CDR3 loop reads CASSRTGGIEAFF. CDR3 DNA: TGTGCCAGCAGCCGGACAGGGGGCATCGAAGCTTTCTTT.

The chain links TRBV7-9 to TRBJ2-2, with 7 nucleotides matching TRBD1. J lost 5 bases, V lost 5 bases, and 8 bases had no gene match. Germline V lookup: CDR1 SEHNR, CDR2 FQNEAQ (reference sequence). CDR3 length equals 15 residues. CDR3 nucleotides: TGTGCCAGCAGCCTGGGTACAGGGGCTACCGGGGAGCTGTTTTTT. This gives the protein CASSLGTGATGELFF.

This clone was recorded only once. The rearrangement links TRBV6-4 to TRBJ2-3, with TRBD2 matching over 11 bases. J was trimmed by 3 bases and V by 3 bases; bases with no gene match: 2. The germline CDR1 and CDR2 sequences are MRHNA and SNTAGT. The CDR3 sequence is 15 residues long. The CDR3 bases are TGTGCCAGCAGTGAGACTAGCGGGAAGACAGATACGCAGTATTTT. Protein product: CASSETSGKTDTQYF.

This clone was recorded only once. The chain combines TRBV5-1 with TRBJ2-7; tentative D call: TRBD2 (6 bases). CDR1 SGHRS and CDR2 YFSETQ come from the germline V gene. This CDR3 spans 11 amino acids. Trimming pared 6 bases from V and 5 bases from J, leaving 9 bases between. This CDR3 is CASNGGNEQYF. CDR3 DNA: TGCGCCAGCAACGGGGGTAACGAGCAGTACTTC.

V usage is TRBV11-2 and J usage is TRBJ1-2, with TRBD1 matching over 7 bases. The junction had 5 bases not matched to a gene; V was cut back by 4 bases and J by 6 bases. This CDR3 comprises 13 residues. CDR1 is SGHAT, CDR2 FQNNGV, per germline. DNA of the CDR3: TGTGCCAGCAGCTCTTCCGGGACAGATGGCTACACCTTC. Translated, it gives CASSSSGTDGYTF.

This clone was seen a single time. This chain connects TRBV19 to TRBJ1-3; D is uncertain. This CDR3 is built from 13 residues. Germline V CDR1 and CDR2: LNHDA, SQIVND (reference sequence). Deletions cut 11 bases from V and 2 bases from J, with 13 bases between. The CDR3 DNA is TGTGCCTCGTCTGCGGGGACTGGAAACACCATATATTTT. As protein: CASSAGTGNTIYF.

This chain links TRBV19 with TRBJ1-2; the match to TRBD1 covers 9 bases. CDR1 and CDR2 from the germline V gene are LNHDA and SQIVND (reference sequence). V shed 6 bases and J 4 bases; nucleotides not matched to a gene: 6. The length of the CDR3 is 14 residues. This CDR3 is CASSPDRGSYGYTF. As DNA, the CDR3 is TGTGCCAGTAGCCCGGACAGGGGTTCCTATGGCTACACCTTC.

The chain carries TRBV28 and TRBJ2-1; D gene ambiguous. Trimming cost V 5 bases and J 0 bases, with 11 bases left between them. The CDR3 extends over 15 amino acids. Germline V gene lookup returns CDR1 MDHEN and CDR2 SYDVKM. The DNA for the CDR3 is TGTGCCAGCAGTCAGACCAGTGGCTCCTACAATGAGCAGTTCTTC. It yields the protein CASSQTSGSYNEQFF. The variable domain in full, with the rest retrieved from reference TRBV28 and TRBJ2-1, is DVKVTQSSRYLVKRTGEKVFLECVQDMDHENMFWYRQDPGLGLRLIYFSYDVKMKEKGDIPEGYSVSREKKERFSLILESASTNQTSMYLCASSQTSGSYNEQFFGPGTRLTVL.

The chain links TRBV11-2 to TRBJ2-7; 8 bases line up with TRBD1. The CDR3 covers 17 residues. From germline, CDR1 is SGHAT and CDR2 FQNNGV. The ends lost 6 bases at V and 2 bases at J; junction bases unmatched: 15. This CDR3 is CASRRRGPDRATYEQYF. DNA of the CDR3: TGTGCCAGCAGGCGGAGGGGACCGGACAGGGCCACCTACGAGCAGTACTTC.

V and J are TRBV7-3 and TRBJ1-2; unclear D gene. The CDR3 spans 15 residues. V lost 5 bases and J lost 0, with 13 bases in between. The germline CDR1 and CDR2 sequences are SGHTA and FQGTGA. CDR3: CASSPNVGPNYGYTF. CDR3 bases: TGTGCCAGCAGCCCAAATGTCGGCCCTAACTATGGCTACACCTTC.

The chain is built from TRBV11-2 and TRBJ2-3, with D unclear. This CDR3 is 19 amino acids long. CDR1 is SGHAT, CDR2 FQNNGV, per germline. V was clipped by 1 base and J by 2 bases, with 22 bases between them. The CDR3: CASSLGGILPLRLTDTQYF. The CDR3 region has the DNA TGTGCCAGCAGCTTAGGGGGTATACTACCACTCCGACTCACAGATACGCAGTATTTT. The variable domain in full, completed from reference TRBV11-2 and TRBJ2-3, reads EAGVAQSPRYKIIEKRQSVAFWCNPISGHATLYWYQQILGQGPKLLIQFQNNGVVDDSQLPKDRFSAERLKGVDSTLKIQPAKLEDSAVYLCASSLGGILPLRLTDTQYFGPGTRLTVL.

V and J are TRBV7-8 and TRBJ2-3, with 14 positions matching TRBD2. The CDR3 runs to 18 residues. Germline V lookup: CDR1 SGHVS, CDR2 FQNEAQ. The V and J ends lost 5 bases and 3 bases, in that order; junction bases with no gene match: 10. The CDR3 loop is CASSQTSGRAWGTDTQYF. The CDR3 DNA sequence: TGTGCCAGCAGCCAGACTAGCGGGAGGGCCTGGGGTACAGATACGCAGTATTTT.

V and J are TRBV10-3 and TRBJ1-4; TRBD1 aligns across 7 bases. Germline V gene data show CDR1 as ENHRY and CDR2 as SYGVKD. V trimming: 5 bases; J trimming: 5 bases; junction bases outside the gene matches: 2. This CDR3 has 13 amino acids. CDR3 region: CAISTGVNEKLFF. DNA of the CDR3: TGTGCCATCAGTACAGGGGTAAATGAAAAACTGTTTTTT.

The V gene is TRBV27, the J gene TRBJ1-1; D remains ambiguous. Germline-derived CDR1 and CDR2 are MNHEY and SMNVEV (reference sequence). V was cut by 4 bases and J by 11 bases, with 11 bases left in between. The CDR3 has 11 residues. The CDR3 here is CASSSLKGAFF. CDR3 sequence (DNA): TGTGCCAGCAGTTCACTGAAAGGGGCTTTCTTT.

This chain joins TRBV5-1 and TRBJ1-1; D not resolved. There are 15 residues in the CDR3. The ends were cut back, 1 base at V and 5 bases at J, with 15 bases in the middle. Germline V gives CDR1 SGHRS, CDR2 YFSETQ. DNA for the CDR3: TGCGCCAGCAGCTTGAACACAGATCCTGCGACTGAAGCTTTCTTT. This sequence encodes CASSLNTDPATEAFF.

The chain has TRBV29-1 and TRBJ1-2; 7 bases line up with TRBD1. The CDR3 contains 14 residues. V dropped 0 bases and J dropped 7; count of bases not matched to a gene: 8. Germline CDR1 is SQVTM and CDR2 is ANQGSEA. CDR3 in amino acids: CSVEEQGVLVGYTF. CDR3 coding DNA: TGCAGCGTTGAAGAGCAGGGGGTCTTGGTTGGCTACACCTTC.

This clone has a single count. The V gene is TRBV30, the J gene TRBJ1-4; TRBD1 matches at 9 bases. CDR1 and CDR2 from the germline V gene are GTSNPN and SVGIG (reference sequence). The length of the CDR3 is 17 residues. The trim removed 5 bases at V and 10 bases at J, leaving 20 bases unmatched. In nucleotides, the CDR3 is TGTGCCTGGCGACCTAGGGGATTTACAGGGGGCAGCGGAAAACTGTTTTTT. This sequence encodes CAWRPRGFTGGSGKLFF.

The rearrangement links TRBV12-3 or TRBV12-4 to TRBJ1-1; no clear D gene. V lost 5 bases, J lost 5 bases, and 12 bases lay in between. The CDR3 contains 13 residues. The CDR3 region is CASSPGSGTEAFF. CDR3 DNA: TGTGCCAGCAGTCCTGGGTCGGGGACTGAAGCTTTCTTT.

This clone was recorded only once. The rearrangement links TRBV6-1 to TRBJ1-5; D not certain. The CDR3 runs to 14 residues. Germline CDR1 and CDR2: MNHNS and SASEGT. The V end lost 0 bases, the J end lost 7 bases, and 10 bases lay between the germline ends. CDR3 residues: CASSEARGGQPQHF. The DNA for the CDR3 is TGTGCCAGCAGTGAAGCCAGAGGAGGCCAGCCCCAGCATTTT.

The CDR3 is CATQQMSNEKLFF. The CDR3, as DNA: TGTGCCACCCAACAGATGTCTAATGAAAAACTGTTTTTT. V and J are TRBV3-1 (or the pseudogene TRBV3-2) and TRBJ1-4; no firm D call. V was clipped by 10 bases and J by 3 bases, with 12 bases between them. Germline loops: CDR1 LGHDT, CDR2 YNNKEL (reference sequence). The CDR3 is 13 amino acids.